This T cell receptor beta chain was observed in a study of cytomegalovirus exposure and HLA in healthy donors. The study, taken as a whole, reports: Researchers counted 164 TCR beta chains as cytomegalovirus-associated.

Primers included in the PCR were 60 Vbeta and 13 Jbeta primers. Sequencing was performed with immunoSEQ multiplex PCR; in TCRdb, only in-frame clones are kept and a portion is missing. Of under 200,000 clones listed, about 62% are singletons. This CDR3 has 15 amino acids. Unmatched junction bases numbered 6, after V lost 5 bases and J lost 5 bases. Germline-derived CDR1 and CDR2 are SGHNT and YYREEE (reference sequence). This clone was seen a handful of times. Its matching antigen is unknown. The chain employs TRBV5-4 and TRBJ2-3, with 12 bases aligning to TRBD2. This clonotype originated in a man aged 35-49 years in good health and CMV-seronegative. Sequencing input: PBMCs. The DNA of the CDR3 is TGTGCCAGCAGTCTGACTAGCGGGAGTGGAGATACGCAGTATTTT. The encoded protein is CASSLTSGSGDTQYF.